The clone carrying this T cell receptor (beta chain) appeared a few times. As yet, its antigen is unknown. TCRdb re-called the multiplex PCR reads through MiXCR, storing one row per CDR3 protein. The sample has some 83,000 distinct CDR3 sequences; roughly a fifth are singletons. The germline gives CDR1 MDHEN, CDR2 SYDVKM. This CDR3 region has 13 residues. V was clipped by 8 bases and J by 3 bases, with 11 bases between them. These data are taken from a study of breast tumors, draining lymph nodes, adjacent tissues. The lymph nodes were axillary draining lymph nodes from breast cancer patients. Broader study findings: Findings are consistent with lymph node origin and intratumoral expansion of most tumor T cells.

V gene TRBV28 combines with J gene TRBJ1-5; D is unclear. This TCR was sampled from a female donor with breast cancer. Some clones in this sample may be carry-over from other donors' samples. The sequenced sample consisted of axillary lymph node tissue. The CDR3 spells CASAGQTNQPQHF. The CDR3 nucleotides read TGTGCCAGCGCCGGGCAGACCAATCAGCCCCAGCATTTT.